This T cell receptor (beta chain) emerged from a study of blood T cell repertoires in COVID-19. On the study more broadly: Sources were T cells, B-cell-depleted T cells, or PBMCs; the material itself was cDNA or gDNA.

The CDR3 totals 16 residues. Germline V gene sequence: CDR1 KGHSH, CDR2 LQKENI. V was pared by 2 bases and J by 4 bases, with 7 bases of the junction left unmatched. Produced via immunoSEQ multiplex PCR; TCRdb's table is partial and in-frame only. The table has about 42,000 clones, around 88% seen once; the top ten hold 3.7%. The chain recombines TRBV18 with TRBJ2-3; 9 bases match TRBD2. This clonotype was sampled from a human donor in a cohort sampled during active COVID-19. Material: peripheral blood. CDR3 nucleotide sequence: TGTGCCAGCTCACCAGGACTAGCGAGAGGAGCAGATACGCAGTATTTT. This translates into CASSPGLARGADTQYF.